This T cell receptor (beta chain) was identified during a study of early T cells in non-severe SARS-CoV-2 infection. As for the study in general: Sequenced material consisted of bulk RNA (from unsorted whole blood), and chains were unpaired.

Individually, cDNA molecules had unique molecular identifiers attached to them. One entry per CDR3 protein, called by TCRdb with MiXCR from the 5' RACE reads. The sample shows tens of thousands of distinct CDR3 sequences, 11% to 15% of them seen only once. CDR1 is LGHDT, CDR2 YNNKEL, per germline (reference sequence). The ends lost 5 bases at V and 10 bases at J; junction bases unmatched: 11. The CDR3 sequence is 14 residues long. This TCR derives from an adult who was a healthcare worker with PCR-confirmed SARS-CoV-2 infection or an uninfected control (not recorded which). The sample comprised whole blood. This sequence joins TRBV3-1 and TRBJ2-1, with 7 bases aligning to TRBD2. The CDR3 is CASSSFGLGEEQFF. The CDR3 coding sequence is TGTGCCAGCAGCTCATTCGGACTAGGGGAGGAGCAGTTCTTC.